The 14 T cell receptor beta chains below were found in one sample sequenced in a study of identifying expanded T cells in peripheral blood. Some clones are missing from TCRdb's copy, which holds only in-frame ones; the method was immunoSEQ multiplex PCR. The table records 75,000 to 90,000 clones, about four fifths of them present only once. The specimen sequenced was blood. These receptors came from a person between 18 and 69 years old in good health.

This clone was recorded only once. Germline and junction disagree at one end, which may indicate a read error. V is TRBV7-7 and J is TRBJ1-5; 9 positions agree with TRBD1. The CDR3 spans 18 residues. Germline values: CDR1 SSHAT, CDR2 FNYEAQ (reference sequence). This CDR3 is CASSPDRGWGSFNQPQHF. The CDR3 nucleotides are TGTGCTAGCAGCCCCGACAGGGGGTGGGGGAGCTTCAATCAGCCCCAGCATTTT.

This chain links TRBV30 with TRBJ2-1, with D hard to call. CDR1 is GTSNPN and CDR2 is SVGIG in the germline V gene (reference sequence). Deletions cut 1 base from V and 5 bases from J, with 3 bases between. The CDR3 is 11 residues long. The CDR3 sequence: CAWSANNEQFF. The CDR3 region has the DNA TGTGCCTGGAGTGCCAACAATGAGCAGTTCTTC.

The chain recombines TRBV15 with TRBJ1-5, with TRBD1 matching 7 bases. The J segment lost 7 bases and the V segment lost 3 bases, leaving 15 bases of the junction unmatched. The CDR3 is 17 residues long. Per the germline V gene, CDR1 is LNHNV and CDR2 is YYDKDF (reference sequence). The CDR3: CATSSPLFDREGQPQHF. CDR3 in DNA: TGTGCCACCAGCAGTCCACTCTTTGACAGGGAAGGGCAGCCCCAGCATTTT.

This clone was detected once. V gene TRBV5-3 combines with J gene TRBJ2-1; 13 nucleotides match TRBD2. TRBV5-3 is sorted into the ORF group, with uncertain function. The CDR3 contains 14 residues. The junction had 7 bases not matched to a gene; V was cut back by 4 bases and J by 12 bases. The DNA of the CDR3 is TGTGCCAGAAGCCACGGACTAGCGGGAGTCCGGCAGTTCTTC. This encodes CARSHGLAGVRQFF.

The CDR3 is CASSQERPAGGSYEQYF. The CDR3 DNA reads as TGTGCCAGCAGCCAAGAACGACCAGCGGGAGGTAGCTACGAGCAGTACTTC. The rearrangement uses TRBV14 and TRBJ2-7, with 9 nucleotides matching TRBD2. Germline CDR1 is SGHDN and CDR2 is FVKESK. This CDR3 has 17 amino acids. The junction had 9 bases not matched to a gene; V was cut back by 0 bases and J by 3 bases.

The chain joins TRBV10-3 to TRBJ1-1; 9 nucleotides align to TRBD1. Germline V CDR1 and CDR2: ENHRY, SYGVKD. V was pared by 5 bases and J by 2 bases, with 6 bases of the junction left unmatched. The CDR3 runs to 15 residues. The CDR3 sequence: CAISLDRGRNTEAFF. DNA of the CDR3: TGTGCCATCAGTTTAGACAGGGGGAGAAACACTGAAGCTTTCTTT.

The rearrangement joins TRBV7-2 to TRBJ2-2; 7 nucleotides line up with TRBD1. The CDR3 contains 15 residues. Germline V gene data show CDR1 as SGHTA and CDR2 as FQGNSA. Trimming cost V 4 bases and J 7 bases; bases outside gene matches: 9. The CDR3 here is CASSSRQGSGGELFF. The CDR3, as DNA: TGTGCCAGCAGCTCCCGACAGGGATCTGGCGGGGAGCTGTTTTTT.

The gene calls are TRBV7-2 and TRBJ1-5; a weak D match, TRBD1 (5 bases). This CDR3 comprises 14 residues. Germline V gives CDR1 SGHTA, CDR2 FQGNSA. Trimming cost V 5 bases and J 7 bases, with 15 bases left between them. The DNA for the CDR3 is TGTGCCAGCAGCCTTGGACACCCGGCCCAGCCCCAGCATTTT. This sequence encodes CASSLGHPAQPQHF.

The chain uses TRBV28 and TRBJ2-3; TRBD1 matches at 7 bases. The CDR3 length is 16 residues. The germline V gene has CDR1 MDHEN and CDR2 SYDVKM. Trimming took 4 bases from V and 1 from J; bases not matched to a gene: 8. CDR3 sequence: CASSSNTGAGTDTQYF. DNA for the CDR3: TGTGCCAGCAGTTCAAACACAGGGGCCGGCACAGATACGCAGTATTTT.

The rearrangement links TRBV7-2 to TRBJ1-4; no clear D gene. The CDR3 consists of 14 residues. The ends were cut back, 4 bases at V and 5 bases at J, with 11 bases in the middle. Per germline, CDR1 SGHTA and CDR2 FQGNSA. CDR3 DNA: TGTGCCAGCAGCTCCGACCTAGGAAATGAAAAACTGTTTTTT. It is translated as CASSSDLGNEKLFF.

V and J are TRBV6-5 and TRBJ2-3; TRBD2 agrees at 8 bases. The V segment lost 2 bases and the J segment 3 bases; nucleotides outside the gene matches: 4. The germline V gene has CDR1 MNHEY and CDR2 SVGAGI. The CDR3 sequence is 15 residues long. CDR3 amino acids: CASSYPGGPTDTQYF. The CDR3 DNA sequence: TGTGCCAGCAGTTACCCGGGAGGGCCGACAGATACGCAGTATTTT.

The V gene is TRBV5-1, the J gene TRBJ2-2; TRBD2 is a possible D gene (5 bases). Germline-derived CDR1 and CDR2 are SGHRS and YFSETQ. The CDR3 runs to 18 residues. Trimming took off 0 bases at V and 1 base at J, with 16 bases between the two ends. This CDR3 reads CASSLAFSQAGNTGELFF. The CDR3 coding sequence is TGCGCCAGCAGCTTGGCGTTCTCCCAGGCGGGGAACACCGGGGAGCTGTTTTTT.

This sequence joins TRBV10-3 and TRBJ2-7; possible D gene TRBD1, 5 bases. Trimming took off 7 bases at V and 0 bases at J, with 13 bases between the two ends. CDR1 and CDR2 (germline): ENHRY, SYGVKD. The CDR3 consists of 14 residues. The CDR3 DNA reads TGTGCCATCACCGCGACAGAGCTCTCCTACGAGCAGTACTTC. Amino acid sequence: CAITATELSYEQYF.

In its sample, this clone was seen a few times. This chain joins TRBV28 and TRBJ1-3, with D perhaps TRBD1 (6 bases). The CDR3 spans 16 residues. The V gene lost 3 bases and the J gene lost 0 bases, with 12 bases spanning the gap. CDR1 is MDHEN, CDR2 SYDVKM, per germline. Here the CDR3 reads CASSFPTGASGNTIYF. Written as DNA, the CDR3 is TGTGCCAGCAGTTTCCCGACAGGAGCCTCTGGAAACACCATATATTTT.